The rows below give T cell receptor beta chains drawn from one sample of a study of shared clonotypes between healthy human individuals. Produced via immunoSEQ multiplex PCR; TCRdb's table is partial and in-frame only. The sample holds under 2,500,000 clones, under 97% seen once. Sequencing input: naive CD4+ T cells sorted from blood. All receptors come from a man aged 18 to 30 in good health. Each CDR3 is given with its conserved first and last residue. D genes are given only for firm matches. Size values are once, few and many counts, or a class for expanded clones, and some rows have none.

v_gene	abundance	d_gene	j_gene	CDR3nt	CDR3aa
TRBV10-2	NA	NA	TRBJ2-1	TGCGCCAGCAGGGCAGACTACAATGAGCAGTTCTTC	CASRADYNEQFF
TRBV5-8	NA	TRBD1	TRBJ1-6	TGTGCCAGCAGCTTTCCCGGGACAGGGAATTCACCCCTCCACTTT	CASSFPGTGNSPLHF
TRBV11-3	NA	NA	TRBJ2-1	TGTGCCAGCAGCTTAGATCAGTTGCGCAATGAGCAGTTCTTC	CASSLDQLRNEQFF
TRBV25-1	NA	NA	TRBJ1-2	TGTGCCAGCAGTGAATACCTCACCAATTCCGGGACCTATGGCTACACCTTC	CASSEYLTNSGTYGYTF
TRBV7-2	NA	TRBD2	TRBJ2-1	TGTGCCAGCACCCGACAGCGGGGCAATGAGCAGTTCTTC	CASTRQRGNEQFF
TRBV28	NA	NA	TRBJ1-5	TGTGCCAGCAGCCAAGGTACCAATCAGCCCCAGCATTTT	CASSQGTNQPQHF
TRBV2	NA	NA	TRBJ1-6	TGTGCCATCGGGCCAGGACCCTCCTATAATTCACCCCTCCACTTT	CAIGPGPSYNSPLHF
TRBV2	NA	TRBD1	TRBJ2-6	TGTGCCAGCATACAGGACGGGACAGGGGTGTCTGGGGCCAACGTCCTGACTTTC	CASIQDGTGVSGANVLTF
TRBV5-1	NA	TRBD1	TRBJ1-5	TGCGCCAGCAGCAAGACAGGGGGGGATCAGCCCCAGCATTTT	CASSKTGGDQPQHF
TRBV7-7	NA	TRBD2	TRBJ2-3	TGTGCTAGCAGCCCGACCTCGGGGGGGCTCACAGATACGCAGTATTTT	CASSPTSGGLTDTQYF
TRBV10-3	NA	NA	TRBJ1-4	TGTGCCACCGGGACTTTTGCAACTAATGAAAAACTGTTTTTT	CATGTFATNEKLFF
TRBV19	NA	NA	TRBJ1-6	TGTGCCAGTAGTTCGCCGAGTTCACCCCTCCACTTT	CASSSPSSPLHF
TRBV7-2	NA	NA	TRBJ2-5	TGTGCCAGCAGCCCTAGTAATATGGGGGAGACCCAGTACTTC	CASSPSNMGETQYF
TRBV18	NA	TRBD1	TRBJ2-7	TGTGCCAGCTCACCCTCGGGACAGGGGTTGGGTGAGCAGTACTTC	CASSPSGQGLGEQYF
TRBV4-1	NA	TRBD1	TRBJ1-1	TGCGCCAGCAGCCAAGCAGGACAGGGGTTCAACACTGAAGCTTTCTTT	CASSQAGQGFNTEAFF
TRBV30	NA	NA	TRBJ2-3	TGTGCCGGAAAGGCCCTTGGGGGCACAGATACGCAGTATTTT	CAGKALGGTDTQYF
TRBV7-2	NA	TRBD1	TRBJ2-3	TGTGCCAGCAGCTCAGTACCGGGACAGGGGACAGATACGCAGTATTTT	CASSSVPGQGTDTQYF
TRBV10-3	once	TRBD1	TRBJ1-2	TGTGCCATCGCGACCGGGACAGACTATGGCTACACCTTC	CAIATGTDYGYTF
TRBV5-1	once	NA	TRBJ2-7	TGCGCCAGCAGCTTGGTATCAGGGCCCCAAAGGGAGCAGTACTTC	CASSLVSGPQREQYF
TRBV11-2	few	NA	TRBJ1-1	TGTGCCAGCAGCTTGGCGGGGGCAGGCACTGAAGCTTTCTTT	CASSLAGAGTEAFF
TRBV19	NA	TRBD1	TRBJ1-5	TGTGCCAGTAGTATAGGATCTTTGACAGGGGACCAGCCCCAGCATTTT	CASSIGSLTGDQPQHF
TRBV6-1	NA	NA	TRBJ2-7	TGTGCCAGCAGTGAAAAAGCCCCAGGGAAAGGGCAGTACTTC	CASSEKAPGKGQYF
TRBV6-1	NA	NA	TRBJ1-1	TGTGCCAGCAGCGCCCAAGGAACGAACACTGAAGCTTTCTTT	CASSAQGTNTEAFF
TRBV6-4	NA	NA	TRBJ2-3	TGTGCCAGCAGTAGGTCGGGTCTTAGCACAGATACGCAGTATTTT	CASSRSGLSTDTQYF
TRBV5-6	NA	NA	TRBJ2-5	TGTGCCAGCACCCTAACAGGGACCCAAGAGACCCAGTACTTC	CASTLTGTQETQYF
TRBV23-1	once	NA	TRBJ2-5	TGCGCCAGCAGTCAATCGGGCAGGGAAGAGACCCAGTACTTC	CASSQSGREETQYF
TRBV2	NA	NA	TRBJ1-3	TGTGCCAGCAGGGACAGCGTAAACGGAAACACCATATATTTT	CASRDSVNGNTIYF
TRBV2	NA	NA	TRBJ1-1	TGTGCCAGCAGAGGTAGACAGTCGGGCTCTGAAGCTTTCTTT	CASRGRQSGSEAFF
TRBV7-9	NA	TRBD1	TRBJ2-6	TGTGCCAGCAGCCATGGACAGGCCTCTGGGGCCAACGTCCTGACTTTC	CASSHGQASGANVLTF
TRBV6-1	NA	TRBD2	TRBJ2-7	TGTGCCAGCAGGGACTCGGGGGGCGAGCAGTACTTC	CASRDSGGEQYF
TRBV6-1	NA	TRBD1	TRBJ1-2	TGTGCCAGCAGTGACAGGGGGAACTATGGCTACACCTTC	CASSDRGNYGYTF
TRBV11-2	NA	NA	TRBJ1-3	TGTGCCAGCAGCTTGGGCTTAAGCTCTGGAAACACCATATATTTT	CASSLGLSSGNTIYF
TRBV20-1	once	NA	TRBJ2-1	TGCAGTGTTTTACGGGGAAATGAGCAGTTCTTC	CSVLRGNEQFF
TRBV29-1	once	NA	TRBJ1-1	TGCAGCGTTGGATCGGAGGGAACGGGGGCCGACGCTTTCTTT	CSVGSEGTGADAFF
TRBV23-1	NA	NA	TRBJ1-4	TGCGCCAGCAGTGACCGGGATGAAAAACTGTTTTTT	CASSDRDEKLFF